Described below is a single T cell receptor beta chain sequence and its context. The antigen is unknown. The sample belongs to a study of shared clonotypes between healthy human individuals. General study results and limits: With four donors compared, approximately 5.5% of naive CD4 clonotypes were shared. The study drew on few donors, limiting represented genetic and exposure-history diversity.

Positive CCR7 selection of CD45RO-negative cells yielded the naive CD8 cells, and terminally differentiated effector memory CD45RA+ cells were excluded. The germline CDR1 and CDR2 sequences are SGHAT and FQNNGV. Between the trimmed V and J ends, which lost 0 bases and 4 bases, there was a span of 10 bases. The CDR3 is 15 residues long. The method was immunoSEQ multiplex PCR; TCRdb's version includes in-frame clones alone and lacks a portion of them. The sample lists about 2.1 million clones, approximately 92% seen once, with approximately 1.7% in the top ten. Material for sequencing was naive CD8+ T cells from PBMCs. V is TRBV11-2 and J is TRBJ1-5; D call uncertain. The origin of this receptor is a man between 18 and 29 years old in good health. Some clones in this sample may be carry-over from other donors' samples. The CDR3 region has the DNA TGTGCCAGCAGCTTAGAATTGGCGGTGAATCAGCCCCAGCATTTT. It translates to CASSLELAVNQPQHF.